The 27 T cell receptor beta chains given below trace back to one sample, sequenced in a study of radiation and T cells in renal cell carcinoma. The treatment here: treatment-naive control, cytoreductive nephrectomy. TCRdb's table, derived via immunoSEQ multiplex PCR, lists solely in-frame clones and lacks some. Among about 23,000 clones listed, approximately 54% were seen once. Source: tumor tissue, taken from a patient whose treatment was nephrectomy without radiotherapy. The receptor set was obtained from a human donor with renal cell carcinoma.

This clone has more than one count but fewer than ten. V usage is TRBV5-6 and J usage is TRBJ1-2, with TRBD1 matching 7 bases. J was trimmed by 2 bases and V by 4 bases; bases with no gene match: 8. From germline, CDR1 is SGHDT and CDR2 YYEEEE. This CDR3 is 15 amino acids long. The CDR3 DNA follows: TGTGCCAGCAGCCCGACAGGGACCACGAACTATGGCTACACCTTC. Its protein product is CASSPTGTTNYGYTF.

The J gene is TRBJ1-4, the V gene TRBV27; 7 nucleotides align to TRBD1. The CDR3 length is 13 residues. Germline-derived CDR1 and CDR2 are MNHEY and SMNVEV (reference sequence). V shed 8 bases, J shed 8 bases, and the junction held 8 bases outside the gene matches. In DNA form, the CDR3 reads TGTGCCAGCCAGGACAGGTTAAGAGAAAAACTGTTTTTT. Its protein product is CASQDRLREKLFF.

This clone was seen a handful of times. The chain couples TRBV5-1 to TRBJ1-2; the D is unclear. The CDR3 covers 12 residues. Germline V gene data show CDR1 as SGHRS and CDR2 as YFSETQ. Trimming left V 4 bases short and J 3 bases short, with 7 bases between. The CDR3 sequence is CASSPGHYGYTF. The CDR3 DNA follows: TGCGCCAGCAGCCCTGGACACTATGGCTACACCTTC. Using reference TRBV5-1 and TRBJ1-2 for the parts outside the CDR3, the full variable domain is KAGVTQTPRYLIKTRGQQVTLSCSPISGHRSVSWYQQTPGQGLQFLFEYFSETQRNKGNFPGRFSGRQFSNSRSEMNVSTLELGDSALYLCASSPGHYGYTFGSGTRLTVV.

V gene TRBV4-3 combines with J gene TRBJ1-1; D unresolved. Germline assignment: CDR1 LGHNA and CDR2 YSLEER. V lost 1 base and J lost 1, with 10 bases in between. The CDR3 runs 15 residues. For the CDR3, the DNA is TGCGCCAGCAGCCAAGTAAACTTGGAGAACACTGAAGCTTTCTTT. Translation: CASSQVNLENTEAFF.

This clone was detected only a few times. The same CDR3 is also encoded by other DNA sequences in this sample. The chain links TRBV5-4 to TRBJ1-3; unclear D gene. Germline CDR1 SGHNT, CDR2 YYREEE (reference sequence). V lost 2 bases, J lost 4 bases, and 7 bases lay in between. This CDR3 spans 13 amino acids. CDR3 nucleotides: TGTGCCAGCAGCTTTCGGGCCGGAAACACCATATATTTT. As protein: CASSFRAGNTIYF. The complete variable domain, with remaining parts taken from reference TRBV5-4 and TRBJ1-3, reads ETGVTQSPTHLIKTRGQQVTLRCSSQSGHNTVSWYQQALGQGPQFIFQYYREEENGRGNFPPRFSGLQFPNYSSELNVNALELDDSALYLCASSFRAGNTIYFGEGSWLTVV.

The chain uses TRBV7-2 and TRBJ2-7, with TRBD2 identical over 9 bases. In germline, CDR1 is SGHTA, CDR2 FQGNSA. With V trimmed by 5 bases and J by 5 bases, 10 bases remained unmatched. The CDR3 length is 15 residues. This CDR3 reads CASSPAAAGGHEQYF. CDR3 bases: TGTGCCAGCAGCCCTGCGGCAGCGGGGGGCCACGAGCAGTACTTC.

This clone was observed once. J is TRBJ1-2 and V is TRBV30, with a possible D match to TRBD1 (6 bases). CDR3 length: 17 amino acids. Between the trimmed V and J ends, which lost 0 bases and 4 bases, there was a span of 21 bases. CDR1 is GTSNPN, CDR2 SVGIG, per germline (reference sequence). CDR3: CAWSVRILDRPSYGYTF. Written as DNA, the CDR3 is TGTGCCTGGAGTGTAAGAATTCTGGACAGACCGTCCTATGGCTACACCTTC.

The chain links TRBV18 to TRBJ1-2; D uncertain. V dropped 4 bases and J dropped 3 bases, with 15 bases sitting between them. In germline, CDR1 is KGHSH, CDR2 LQKENI. This CDR3 has 15 residues. The CDR3 bases are TGTGCCAGCTCACGACGTATCAGGCCTGACTATGGCTACACCTTC. This sequence encodes CASSRRIRPDYGYTF.

CDR3 in amino acids: CASSTGTVYEQYF. In DNA, the CDR3 is TGTGCCAGTAGTACCGGGACAGTTTACGAGCAGTACTTC. The chain has TRBV19 and TRBJ2-7; 7 bases line up with TRBD1. CDR3 size: 13 residues. Germline assignment: CDR1 LNHDA and CDR2 SQIVND (reference sequence). V dropped 4 bases and J dropped 4; count of bases not matched to a gene: 4.

The gene calls are TRBV10-3 and TRBJ1-4; perhaps TRBD1 as D (5 bases). V was cut by 5 bases and J by 8 bases, with 15 bases left in between. The CDR3 runs to 14 residues. Germline CDR1 reads ENHRY; CDR2 reads SYGVKD. The CDR3 DNA follows: TGTGCCATCAGTTTCGACAGCCTGGGGGAAAAACTGTTTTTT. Translation: CAISFDSLGEKLFF.

A single count supports this clone. V gene TRBV7-2 combines with J gene TRBJ2-6; D gene unclear. The ends were cut back, 3 bases at V and 8 bases at J, with 8 bases in the middle. The CDR3 runs 13 residues. The germline V gene encodes CDR1 SGHTA and CDR2 FQGNSA. The CDR3 loop reads CASSFPPTNVLTF. The DNA for the CDR3 is TGTGCCAGCAGCTTCCCCCCAACCAACGTCCTGACTTTC.

The chain links TRBV4-2 to TRBJ2-2, with a possible D match to TRBD1 (6 bases). There are 15 residues in the CDR3. Trimming removed 4 bases from V and 0 bases from J, with 9 bases in between. Germline CDR1 is LGHNA and CDR2 is YNFKEQ. The CDR3 sequence is CASSPRQANTGELFF. Here the CDR3 DNA reads TGTGCCAGCAGCCCAAGACAGGCGAACACCGGGGAGCTGTTTTTT.

The V call is TRBV18, the J call TRBJ2-3, with 13 bases fitting TRBD2. CDR1 and CDR2 from the germline V gene are KGHSH and LQKENI. This CDR3 contains 17 residues. Unmatched junction bases numbered 2, after V lost 1 base and J lost 1 base. The chain's CDR3 is CASSPLGLAGGTDTQYF. CDR3 sequence (DNA): TGTGCCAGCTCACCACTTGGACTAGCGGGGGGCACAGATACGCAGTATTTT.

The chain joins TRBV6-4 to TRBJ2-2; no reliable D call. Germline-derived CDR1 and CDR2 are MRHNA and SNTAGT. V lost 6 bases to trimming and J lost 6 bases, with 11 bases between them. The CDR3 totals 13 residues. This CDR3 reads CASSLHFPGELFF. CDR3 coding DNA: TGTGCCAGCAGCCTACATTTTCCCGGGGAGCTGTTTTTT.

The chain has TRBV5-4 and TRBJ1-2; the D is unclear. Trimming stripped 4 bases from V and 2 bases from J, with 12 bases between. CDR1 and CDR2 from the germline V gene are SGHNT and YYREEE (reference sequence). This CDR3 is 14 amino acids long. CDR3 sequence: CASSAAPANYGYTF. The DNA of the CDR3 is TGTGCCAGCAGCGCGGCTCCGGCCAACTATGGCTACACCTTC.

This clone was seen only a few times. The J gene is TRBJ1-5, the V gene TRBV7-8; D is ambiguous. The CDR3 is made up of 13 amino acids. V lost 5 bases to trimming and J lost 7 bases, with 12 bases between them. Germline CDR1 is SGHVS and CDR2 is FQNEAQ. The CDR3 is CASSLRKGQPQHF. The CDR3, as DNA: TGTGCCAGCAGCCTCCGGAAGGGCCAGCCCCAGCATTTT.

The V and J genes are TRBV11-2 and TRBJ1-4, with a tentative D call TRBD1 (5 bases). CDR1 SGHAT and CDR2 FQNNGV come from the germline V gene. The length of the CDR3 is 17 residues. The ends were cut back, 8 bases at V and 7 bases at J, with 26 bases in the middle. CDR3 DNA sequence: TGTGCCAGCCGCCTGGGACGAACAGCCCAGCTGGGTGAAAAACTGTTTTTT. Its translation: CASRLGRTAQLGEKLFF.

The chain links TRBV5-6 to TRBJ1-6; 10 bases match TRBD1. Per germline, CDR1 SGHDT and CDR2 YYEEEE. The J segment lost 9 bases and the V segment lost 4 bases, leaving 13 bases of the junction unmatched. The CDR3 consists of 17 residues. DNA of the CDR3: TGTGCCAGCAGCCGCAGGACAGGGGGAAGAGGTGGTTCACCCCTCCACTTT. It encodes CASSRRTGGRGGSPLHF.

The CDR3 DNA follows: TGTGCCAGCAGCCAGGGACAGTTGAGCTCCTATAATTCACCCCTCCACTTT. It encodes CASSQGQLSSYNSPLHF. The chain recombines TRBV7-9 with TRBJ1-6; 7 bases line up with TRBD1. The V gene's germline CDR1 is SEHNR and CDR2 FQNEAQ (reference sequence). The CDR3 has 17 residues. Trimming cost V 5 bases and J 0 bases; bases outside gene matches: 7.

This clone showed up just a few times. The CDR3 DNA reads as TGTGCCAGCAGTGCCGGCGGAAACACCATATATTTT. This codes for CASSAGGNTIYF. The rearrangement joins TRBV2 to TRBJ1-3; D ambiguous. The CDR3 has 12 amino acids. Trimming shortened V by 4 bases and J by 4 bases, and 5 bases separated the two germline ends. Germline V CDR1 and CDR2: SNHLY, FYNNEI.

Worth noting for this clone: One base separates it from a far larger clone, so it is likely a read error. Other nucleotide sequences in the sample specify the same CDR3. The chain combines TRBV5-4 with TRBJ1-1; 11 nucleotides align to TRBD1. The CDR3 runs 14 residues. With 4 bases clipped from V and 5 bases from J, the junction kept 4 bases outside the gene matches. Germline V lookup: CDR1 SGHNT, CDR2 YYREEE (reference sequence). The CDR3 region is CASSRGQGATEAFF. CDR3 bases: TGTGCCAGCAGCCGTGGACAGGGGGCGACTGAAGCTTTCTTT. Looking up the rest from reference TRBV5-4 and TRBJ1-1 gives the full variable domain: ETGVTQSPTHLIKTRGQQVTLRCSSQSGHNTVSWYQQALGQGPQFIFQYYREEENGRGNFPPRFSGLQFPNYSSELNVNALELDDSALYLCASSRGQGATEAFFGQGTRLTVV.

This clone occurred a few times. The V gene is TRBV20-1, the J gene TRBJ2-7; D remains unclear. This CDR3 spans 11 amino acids. Germline loops: CDR1 DFQATT, CDR2 SNEGSKA (reference sequence). Between the trimmed V and J ends, which lost 7 bases and 6 bases, there was a span of 13 bases. CDR3: CSGQVAGEQYF. CDR3 DNA: TGCAGTGGGCAGGTCGCTGGCGAGCAGTACTTC.

The V and J genes are TRBV6-5 and TRBJ1-5; D remains ambiguous. Trimming removed 0 bases from V and 7 bases from J, with 13 bases in between. The germline CDR1 and CDR2 sequences are MNHEY and SVGAGI. The CDR3 is 15 amino acids. The CDR3 nucleotides are TGTGCCAGCAGTTACTCGTCGGAGGGCGGGCAGCCCCAGCATTTT. It specifies CASSYSSEGGQPQHF.

This chain joins TRBV5-6 and TRBJ1-1, with 7 bases identical to TRBD1. Losses at the gene ends were 6 bases for V and 1 base for J; bases not matched to a gene: 12. This CDR3 spans 16 amino acids. Per germline, CDR1 SGHDT and CDR2 YYEEEE. The DNA of the CDR3 is TGTGCCAGCAACCGGATATTAGACAGGGAGAACACTGAAGCTTTCTTT. Its translation is CASNRILDRENTEAFF.

CDR3 DNA: TGCGCCAGCAGCCTCAGGGGGCCCCCCGATGAAAAACTGTTTTTT. Translating gives CASSLRGPPDEKLFF. This chain connects TRBV10-2 to TRBJ1-4, with 8 bases aligning to TRBD1. This CDR3 contains 15 residues. In germline, CDR1 is WSHSY, CDR2 SAAADI. V shed 6 bases and J 6 bases; nucleotides not matched to a gene: 9.

The V gene is TRBV14, the J gene TRBJ2-7, with 7 bases matching TRBD1. The CDR3 consists of 12 residues. The ends lost 3 bases at V and 5 bases at J; junction bases unmatched: 1. The germline V gene encodes CDR1 SGHDN and CDR2 FVKESK. The CDR3 region is CASSQTGNEQYF. DNA of the CDR3: TGTGCCAGCAGCCAGACAGGGAACGAGCAGTACTTC.

The genes are TRBV4-3 and TRBJ1-4; TRBD1 agrees at 9 bases. This CDR3 contains 15 residues. J was trimmed by 8 bases and V by 5 bases; bases with no gene match: 9. Germline assignment: CDR1 LGHNA and CDR2 YSLEER. CDR3 nucleotide sequence: TGCGCCAGCAGCTTTAGTTGGGACAGGGAAGAAAAACTGTTTTTT. Translation gives CASSFSWDREEKLFF.